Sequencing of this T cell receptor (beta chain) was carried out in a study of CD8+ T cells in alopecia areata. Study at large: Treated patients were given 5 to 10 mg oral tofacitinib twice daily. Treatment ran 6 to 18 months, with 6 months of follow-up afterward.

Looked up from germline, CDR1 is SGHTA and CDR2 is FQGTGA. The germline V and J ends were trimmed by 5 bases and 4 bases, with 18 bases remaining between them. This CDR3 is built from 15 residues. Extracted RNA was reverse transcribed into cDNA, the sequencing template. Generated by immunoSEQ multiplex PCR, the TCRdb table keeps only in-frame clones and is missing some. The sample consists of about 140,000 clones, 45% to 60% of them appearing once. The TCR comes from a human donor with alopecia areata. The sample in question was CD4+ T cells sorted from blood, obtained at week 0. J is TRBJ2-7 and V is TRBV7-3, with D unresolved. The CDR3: CASSPSPIGYYEQYF. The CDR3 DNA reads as TGTGCCAGCAGCCCCTCCCCGATTGGGTATTACGAGCAGTACTTC.